This T cell receptor beta chain derives from a study of radiotherapy plus CTLA-4 blockade in lung cancer. Findings of the study overall: TCR clones originating in tumors grew in number in blood after radiotherapy plus ipilimumab.

V lost 5 bases and J lost 13; bases outside the gene matches: 18. This CDR3 comprises 14 residues. Germline V gene data show CDR1 as SGHNT and CDR2 as YYREEE (reference sequence). This clone was observed a single time. Its antigen is not identified. TCRdb's table, derived via immunoSEQ multiplex PCR, lists solely in-frame clones and lacks some. The data hold fewer than 150,000 clones, with 75% to 80% observed a single time. Those with chemo-refractory metastatic non-small-cell lung cancer were treated with focal radiation combined with CTLA-4 blockade using ipilimumab. The source material was peripheral blood, sampled from a patient treated with radiotherapy plus ipilimumab. The sequence came from a human donor with non-small cell lung cancer who had a partial response to radiotherapy plus ipilimumab. This chain links TRBV5-4 with TRBJ2-7, with 7 bases lining up with TRBD1. The chain's CDR3 is CASRFGDRPYGQYF. The CDR3, as DNA: TGTGCCAGCAGGTTCGGGGACAGACCCTACGGGCAATACTTC.